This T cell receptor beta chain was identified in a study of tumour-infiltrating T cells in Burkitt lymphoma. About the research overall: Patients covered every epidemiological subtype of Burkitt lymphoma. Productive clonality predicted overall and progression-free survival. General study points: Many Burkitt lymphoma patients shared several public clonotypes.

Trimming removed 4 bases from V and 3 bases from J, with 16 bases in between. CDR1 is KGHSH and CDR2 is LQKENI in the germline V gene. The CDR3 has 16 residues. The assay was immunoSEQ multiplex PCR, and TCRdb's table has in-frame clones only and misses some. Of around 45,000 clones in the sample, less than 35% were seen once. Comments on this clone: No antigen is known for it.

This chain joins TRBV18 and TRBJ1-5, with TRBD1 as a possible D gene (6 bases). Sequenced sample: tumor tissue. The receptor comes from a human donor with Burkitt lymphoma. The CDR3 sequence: CASSLAGEGVNQPQHF. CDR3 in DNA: TGTGCCAGCTCACTTGCAGGGGAGGGGGTCAATCAGCCCCAGCATTTT.